This T cell receptor beta chain originates from a study of control samples from healthy donors and cancer patients. V was clipped by 0 bases and J by 0 bases, with 12 bases between them. Per the germline V gene, CDR1 is SGHDN and CDR2 is FVKESK. CDR3 length: 17 residues. Only in-frame clones appear in the TCRdb table, and some are missing; sequencing was by immunoSEQ multiplex PCR. This repertoire shows about 86,000 clones, 85% to 95% found once; its top ten account for roughly 1.5%. Sequenced material: blood. The TCR sequence derives from a woman in her twenties or thirties in good health. V gene TRBV14 combines with J gene TRBJ1-3, with D perhaps matching TRBD1 (5 bases). CDR3 residues: CASSQDRAGPSGNTIYF. The CDR3, as DNA: TGTGCCAGCAGCCAAGATCGGGCAGGGCCCTCTGGAAACACCATATATTTT.